This TCR beta chain was observed in a study of T cell responses to AZD1222 COVID-19 vaccine. V was shortened by 3 bases and J by 1 base, with 12 bases between the two germline ends. CDR3 length equals 15 residues. From germline, CDR1 is KGHSH and CDR2 LQKENI. TCRdb's table, derived via immunoSEQ multiplex PCR, lists solely in-frame clones and lacks some. There are approximately 180,000 clones in the sample; 85% to 90% occur only once, and roughly 6.5% lies in the top ten. This TCR was sampled from an adult in good health. This chain connects TRBV18 to TRBJ2-5, with D possibly matching TRBD2 (6 bases). Sequenced material: peripheral blood, taken on day 0 of AZD1222 vaccination. The CDR3 here is CASSPGRSTQETQYF. CDR3 in DNA: TGTGCCAGCTCACCGGGGAGGTCCACCCAAGAGACCCAGTACTTC.